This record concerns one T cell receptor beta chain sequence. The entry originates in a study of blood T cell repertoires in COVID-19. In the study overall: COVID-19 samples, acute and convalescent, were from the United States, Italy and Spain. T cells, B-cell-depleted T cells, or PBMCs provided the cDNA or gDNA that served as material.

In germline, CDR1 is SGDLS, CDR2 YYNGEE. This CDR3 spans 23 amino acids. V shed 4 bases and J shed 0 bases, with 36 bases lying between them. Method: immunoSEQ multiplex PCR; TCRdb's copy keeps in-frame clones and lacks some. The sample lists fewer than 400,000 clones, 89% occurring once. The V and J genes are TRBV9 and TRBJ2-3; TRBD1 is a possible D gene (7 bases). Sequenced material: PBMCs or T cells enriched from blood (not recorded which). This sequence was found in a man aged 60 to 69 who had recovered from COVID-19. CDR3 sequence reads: CASSPEGGSDRPRGSTSTDTQYF. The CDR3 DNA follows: TGTGCCAGCAGCCCCGAGGGGGGTTCGGACAGGCCGAGAGGCTCCACTAGCACAGATACGCAGTATTTT. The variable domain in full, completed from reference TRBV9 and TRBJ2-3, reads DSGVTQTPKHLITATGQRVTLRCSPRSGDLSVYWYQQSLDQGLQFLIQYYNGEERAKGNILERFSAQQFPDLHSELNLSSLELGDSALYFCASSPEGGSDRPRGSTSTDTQYFGPGTRLTVL.